The clone carrying this TCR beta chain has at least ten counts. The data were obtained in a study of T cells after yellow fever vaccination. This CDR3 has 13 residues. Trimming took 6 bases from V and 2 from J; bases not matched to a gene: 4. MiXCR was run by TCRdb on the 5' RACE reads, yielding one entry per CDR3 protein. The table has 140,000 to 150,000 distinct CDR3 sequences, roughly 6.7% seen once. The V and J genes are TRBV12-3 or TRBV12-4 and TRBJ2-7, with 7 nucleotides matching TRBD1. The clonotype originates from a man aged 30 to 39 who received the YFV17D yellow fever vaccine. This specimen was CD4+ T cells sorted from PBMCs, taken 10 days after the yellow fever booster vaccination. The CDR3 loop reads CASRRDSPYEQYF. CDR3 DNA: TGTGCCAGCAGGAGGGACAGCCCCTACGAGCAGTACTTC.